This TCR beta chain originates from a study of a mutant IDH1 vaccine in newly diagnosed glioma. Study-wide context: Of treated patients, around 60% were men and approximately 40% women, averaging about 40 years. Patients arrived already treated with radiotherapy, temozolomide, or both, most having had both.

Concerning this clone itself: Its antigen is undetermined.

This CDR3 is built from 16 residues. The trim removed 4 bases at V and 8 bases at J, leaving 16 bases unmatched. Per the germline V gene, CDR1 is MNHEY and CDR2 is SMNVEV (reference sequence). Time point reported: baseline, week 1 (first vaccination visit). The treatment here: pre-vaccination baseline after standard-of-care therapy. Study results and limitations: Seemingly, pseudoprogression had no relation to changes in the top peripheral T cell clonotypes. The study observed vaccine-induced immune responses in 85% to 95% of patients.

The repertoire was sequenced with immunoSEQ multiplex PCR; TCRdb's copy has only in-frame clones and lacks some. The sample has 55,000 to 70,000 clones; approximately 86% are singletons. V usage is TRBV27 and J usage is TRBJ1-2; 7 bases fit TRBD1. The receptor comes from a young man with glioma. The starting material was PBMCs, obtained from a glioma patient treated with radiotherapy, temozolomide or both. This CDR3 is CASSSHFRQGSRGYTF. The CDR3 DNA reads TGTGCCAGCAGTTCCCACTTCAGACAGGGAAGTAGAGGCTACACCTTC.